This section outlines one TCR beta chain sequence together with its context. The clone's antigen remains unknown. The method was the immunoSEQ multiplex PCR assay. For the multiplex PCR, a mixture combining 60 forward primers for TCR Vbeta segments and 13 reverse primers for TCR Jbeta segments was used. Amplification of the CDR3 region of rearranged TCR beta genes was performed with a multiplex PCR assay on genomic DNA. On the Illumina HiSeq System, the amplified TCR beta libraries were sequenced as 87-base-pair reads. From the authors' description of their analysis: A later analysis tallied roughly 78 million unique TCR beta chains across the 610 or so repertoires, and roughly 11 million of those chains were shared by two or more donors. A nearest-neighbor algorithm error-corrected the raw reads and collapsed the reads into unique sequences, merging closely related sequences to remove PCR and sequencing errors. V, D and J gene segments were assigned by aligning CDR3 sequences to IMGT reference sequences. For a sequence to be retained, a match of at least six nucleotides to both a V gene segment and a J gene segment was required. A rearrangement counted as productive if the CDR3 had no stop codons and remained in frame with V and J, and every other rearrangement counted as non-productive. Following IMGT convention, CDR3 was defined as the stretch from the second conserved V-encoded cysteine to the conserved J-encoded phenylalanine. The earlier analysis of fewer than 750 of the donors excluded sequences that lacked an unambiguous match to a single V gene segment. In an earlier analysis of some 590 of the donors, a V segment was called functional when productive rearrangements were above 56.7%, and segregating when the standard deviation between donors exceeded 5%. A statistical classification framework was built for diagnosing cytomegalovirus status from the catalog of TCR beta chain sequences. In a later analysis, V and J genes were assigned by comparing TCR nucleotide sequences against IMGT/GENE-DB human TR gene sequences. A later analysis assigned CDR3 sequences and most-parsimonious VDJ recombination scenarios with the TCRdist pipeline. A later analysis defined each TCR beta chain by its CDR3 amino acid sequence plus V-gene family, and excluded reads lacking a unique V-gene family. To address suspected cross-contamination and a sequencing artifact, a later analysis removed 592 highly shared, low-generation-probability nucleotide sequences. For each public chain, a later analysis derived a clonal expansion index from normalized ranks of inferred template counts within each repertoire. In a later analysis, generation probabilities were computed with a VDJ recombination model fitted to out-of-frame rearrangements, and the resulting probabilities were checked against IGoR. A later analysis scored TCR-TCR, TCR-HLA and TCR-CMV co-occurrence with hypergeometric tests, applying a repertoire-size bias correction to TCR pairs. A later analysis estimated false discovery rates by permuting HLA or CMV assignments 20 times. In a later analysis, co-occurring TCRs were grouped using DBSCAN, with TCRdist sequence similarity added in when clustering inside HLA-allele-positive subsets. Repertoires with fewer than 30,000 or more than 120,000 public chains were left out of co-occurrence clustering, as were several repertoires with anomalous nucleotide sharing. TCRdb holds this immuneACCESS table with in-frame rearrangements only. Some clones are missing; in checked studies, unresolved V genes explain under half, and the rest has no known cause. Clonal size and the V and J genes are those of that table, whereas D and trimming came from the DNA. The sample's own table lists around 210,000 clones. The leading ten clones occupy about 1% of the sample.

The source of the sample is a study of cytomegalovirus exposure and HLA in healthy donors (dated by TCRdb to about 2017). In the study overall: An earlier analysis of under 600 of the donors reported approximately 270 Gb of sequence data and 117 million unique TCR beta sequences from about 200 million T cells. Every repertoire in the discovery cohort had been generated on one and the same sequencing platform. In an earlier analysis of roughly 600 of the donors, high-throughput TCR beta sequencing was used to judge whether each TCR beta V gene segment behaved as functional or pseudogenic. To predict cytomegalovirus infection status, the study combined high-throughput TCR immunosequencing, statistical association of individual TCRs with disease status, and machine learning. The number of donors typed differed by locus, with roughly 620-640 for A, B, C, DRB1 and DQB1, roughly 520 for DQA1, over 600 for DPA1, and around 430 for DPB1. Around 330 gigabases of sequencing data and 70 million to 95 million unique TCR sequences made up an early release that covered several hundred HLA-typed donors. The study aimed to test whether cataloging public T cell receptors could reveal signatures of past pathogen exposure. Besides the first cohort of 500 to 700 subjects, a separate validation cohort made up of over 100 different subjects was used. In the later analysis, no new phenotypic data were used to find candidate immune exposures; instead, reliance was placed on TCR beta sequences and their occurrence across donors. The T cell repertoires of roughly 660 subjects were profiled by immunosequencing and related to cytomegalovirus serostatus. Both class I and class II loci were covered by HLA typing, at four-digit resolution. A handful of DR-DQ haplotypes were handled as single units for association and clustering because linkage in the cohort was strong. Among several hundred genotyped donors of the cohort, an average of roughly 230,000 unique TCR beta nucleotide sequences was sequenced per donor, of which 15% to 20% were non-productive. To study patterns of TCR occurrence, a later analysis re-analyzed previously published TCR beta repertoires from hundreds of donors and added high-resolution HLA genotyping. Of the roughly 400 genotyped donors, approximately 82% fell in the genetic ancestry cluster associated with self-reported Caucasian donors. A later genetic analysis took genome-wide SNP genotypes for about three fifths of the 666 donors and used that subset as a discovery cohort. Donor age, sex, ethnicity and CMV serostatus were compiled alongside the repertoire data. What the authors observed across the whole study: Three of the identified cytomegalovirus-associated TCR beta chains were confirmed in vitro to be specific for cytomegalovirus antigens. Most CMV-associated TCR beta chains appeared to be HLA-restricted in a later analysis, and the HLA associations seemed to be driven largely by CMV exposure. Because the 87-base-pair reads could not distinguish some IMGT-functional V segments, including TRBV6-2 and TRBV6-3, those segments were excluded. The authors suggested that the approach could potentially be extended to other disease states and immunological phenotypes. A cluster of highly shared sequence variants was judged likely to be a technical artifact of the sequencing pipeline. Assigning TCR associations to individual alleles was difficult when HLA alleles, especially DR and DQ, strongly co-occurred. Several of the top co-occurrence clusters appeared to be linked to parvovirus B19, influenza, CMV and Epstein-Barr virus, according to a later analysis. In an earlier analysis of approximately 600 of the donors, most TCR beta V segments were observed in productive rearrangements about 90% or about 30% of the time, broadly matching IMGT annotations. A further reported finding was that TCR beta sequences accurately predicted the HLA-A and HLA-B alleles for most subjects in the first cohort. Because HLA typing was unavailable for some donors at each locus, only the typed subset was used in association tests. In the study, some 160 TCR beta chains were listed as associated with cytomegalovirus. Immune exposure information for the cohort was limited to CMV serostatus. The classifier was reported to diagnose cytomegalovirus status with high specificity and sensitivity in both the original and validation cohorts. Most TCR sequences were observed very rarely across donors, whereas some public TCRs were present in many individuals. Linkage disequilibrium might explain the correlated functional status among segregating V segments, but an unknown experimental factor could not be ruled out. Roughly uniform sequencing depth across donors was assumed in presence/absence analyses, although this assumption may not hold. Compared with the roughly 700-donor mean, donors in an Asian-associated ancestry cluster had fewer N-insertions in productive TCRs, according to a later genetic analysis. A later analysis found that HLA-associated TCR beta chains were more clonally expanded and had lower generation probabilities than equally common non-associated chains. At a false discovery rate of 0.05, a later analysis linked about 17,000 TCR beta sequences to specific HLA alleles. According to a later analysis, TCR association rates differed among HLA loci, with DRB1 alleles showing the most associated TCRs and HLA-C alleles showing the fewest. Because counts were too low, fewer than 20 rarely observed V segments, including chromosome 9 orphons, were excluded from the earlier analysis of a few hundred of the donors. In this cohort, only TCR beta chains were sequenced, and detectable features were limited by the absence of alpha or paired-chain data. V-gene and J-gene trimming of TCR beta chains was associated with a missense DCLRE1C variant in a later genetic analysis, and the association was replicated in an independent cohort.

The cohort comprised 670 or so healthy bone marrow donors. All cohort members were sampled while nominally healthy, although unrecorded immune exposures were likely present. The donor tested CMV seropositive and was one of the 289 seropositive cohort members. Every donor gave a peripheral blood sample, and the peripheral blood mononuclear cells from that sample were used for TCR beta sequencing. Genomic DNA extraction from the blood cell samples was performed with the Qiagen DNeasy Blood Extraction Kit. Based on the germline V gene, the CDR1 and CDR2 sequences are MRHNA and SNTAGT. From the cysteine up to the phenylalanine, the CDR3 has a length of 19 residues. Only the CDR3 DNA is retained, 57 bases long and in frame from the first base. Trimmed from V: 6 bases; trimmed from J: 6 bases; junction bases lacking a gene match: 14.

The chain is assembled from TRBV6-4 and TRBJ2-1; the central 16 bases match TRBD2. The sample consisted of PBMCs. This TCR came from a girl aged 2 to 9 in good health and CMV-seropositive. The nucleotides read TGTGCCAGCAGGGACGCATCCGGGACTAGCGGGAGGGCCGGCAATGAGCAGTTCTTC. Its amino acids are CASRDASGTSGRAGNEQFF.